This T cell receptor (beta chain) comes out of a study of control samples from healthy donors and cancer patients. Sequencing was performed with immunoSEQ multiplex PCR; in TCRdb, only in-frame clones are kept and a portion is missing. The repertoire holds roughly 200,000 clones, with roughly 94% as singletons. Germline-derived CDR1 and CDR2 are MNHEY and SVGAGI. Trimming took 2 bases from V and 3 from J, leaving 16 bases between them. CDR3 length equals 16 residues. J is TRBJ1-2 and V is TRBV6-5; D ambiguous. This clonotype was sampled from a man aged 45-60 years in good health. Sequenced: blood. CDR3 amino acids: CASSYQLTDRYYGYTF. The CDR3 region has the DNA TGTGCCAGCAGTTACCAACTTACCGACCGGTACTATGGCTACACCTTC.